This TCR beta chain was found in a study of follicular helper T cells after annual influenza vaccination. Study conclusions and caveats: The much larger non-cTfh compartments may have been undersampled.

J was trimmed by 4 bases and V by 0 bases; bases with no gene match: 5. Germline V gene sequence: CDR1 SNHLY, CDR2 FYNNEI. The CDR3 has 15 residues. Worth noting for this clone: The antigen is unknown.

Specified time point: 2014-2015 season, pre-vaccination. Data came from immunoSEQ multiplex PCR; TCRdb stores just in-frame clones and leaves some out. The sample lists around 13,000 clones, roughly 80% occurring once. The receptor was derived from an adult who received the influenza vaccine. The sample here was CXCR5- memory CD4+ T cells sorted from blood, taken on the day of influenza vaccination. The V and J genes are TRBV2 and TRBJ1-2, with 7 bases identical to TRBD1. CDR3 protein: CASSEAQGEFYGYTF. As DNA, the CDR3 is TGTGCCAGCAGTGAAGCCCAGGGGGAATTCTATGGCTACACCTTC. The whole variable domain, filled in from reference TRBV2 and TRBJ1-2, reads EPEVTQTPSHQVTQMGQEVILRCVPISNHLYFYWYRQILGQKVEFLVSFYNNEISEKSEIFDDQFSVERPDGSNFTLKIRSTKLEDSAMYFCASSEAQGEFYGYTFGSGTRLTVV.